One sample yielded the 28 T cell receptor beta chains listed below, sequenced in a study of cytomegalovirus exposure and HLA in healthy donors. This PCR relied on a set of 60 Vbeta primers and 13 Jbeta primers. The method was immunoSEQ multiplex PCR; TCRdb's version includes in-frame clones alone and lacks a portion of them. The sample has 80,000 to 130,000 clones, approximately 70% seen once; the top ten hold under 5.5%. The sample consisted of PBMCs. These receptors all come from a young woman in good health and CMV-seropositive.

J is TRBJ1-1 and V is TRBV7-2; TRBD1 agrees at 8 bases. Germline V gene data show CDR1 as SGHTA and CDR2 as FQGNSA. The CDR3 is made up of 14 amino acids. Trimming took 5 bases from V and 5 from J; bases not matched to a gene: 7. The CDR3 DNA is TGTGCCAGCAGCACGGACAGGGCCCTTACTGAAGCTTTCTTT. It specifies CASSTDRALTEAFF.

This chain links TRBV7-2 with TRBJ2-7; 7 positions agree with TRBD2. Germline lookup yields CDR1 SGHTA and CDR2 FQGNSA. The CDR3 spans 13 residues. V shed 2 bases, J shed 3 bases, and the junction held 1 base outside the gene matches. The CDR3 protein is CASSLWTSYEQYF. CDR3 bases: TGTGCCAGCAGCTTATGGACTAGCTACGAGCAGTACTTC.

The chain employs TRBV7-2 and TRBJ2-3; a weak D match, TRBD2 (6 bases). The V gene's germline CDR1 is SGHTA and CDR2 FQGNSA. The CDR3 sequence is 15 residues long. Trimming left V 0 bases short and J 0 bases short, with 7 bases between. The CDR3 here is CASSLAGGSTDTQYF. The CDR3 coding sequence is TGTGCCAGCAGCTTAGCCGGAGGGAGCACAGATACGCAGTATTTT.

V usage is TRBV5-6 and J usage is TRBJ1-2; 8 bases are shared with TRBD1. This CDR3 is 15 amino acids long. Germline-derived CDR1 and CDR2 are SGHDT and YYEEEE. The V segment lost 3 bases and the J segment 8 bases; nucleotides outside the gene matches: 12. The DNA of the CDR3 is TGTGCCAGCAGCTCCATCATGCAGGGGGCGGTGGGCTACACCTTC. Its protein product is CASSSIMQGAVGYTF.

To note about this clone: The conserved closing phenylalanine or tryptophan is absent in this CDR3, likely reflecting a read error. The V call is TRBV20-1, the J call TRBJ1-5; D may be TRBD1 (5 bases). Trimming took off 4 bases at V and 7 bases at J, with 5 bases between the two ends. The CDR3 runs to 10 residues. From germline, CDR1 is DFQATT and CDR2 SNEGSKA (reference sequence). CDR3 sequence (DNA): TGCAGTGCTACAGGGCAGCCCCAGCATCTT. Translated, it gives CSATGQPQHL.

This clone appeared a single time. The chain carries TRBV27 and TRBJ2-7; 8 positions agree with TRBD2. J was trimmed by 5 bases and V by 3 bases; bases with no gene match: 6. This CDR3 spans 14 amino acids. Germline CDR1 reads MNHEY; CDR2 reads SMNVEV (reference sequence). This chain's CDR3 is CASSFSAGVNEQYF. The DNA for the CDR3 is TGTGCCAGCAGTTTTTCAGCGGGAGTCAACGAGCAGTACTTC.

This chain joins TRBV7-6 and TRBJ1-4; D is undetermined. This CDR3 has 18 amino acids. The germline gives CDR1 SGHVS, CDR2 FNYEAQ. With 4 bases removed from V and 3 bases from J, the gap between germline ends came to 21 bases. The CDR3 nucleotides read TGTGCCAGCAGCTACCGCCTTAGTGTACATCGGGCTAATGAAAAACTGTTTTTT. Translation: CASSYRLSVHRANEKLFF.

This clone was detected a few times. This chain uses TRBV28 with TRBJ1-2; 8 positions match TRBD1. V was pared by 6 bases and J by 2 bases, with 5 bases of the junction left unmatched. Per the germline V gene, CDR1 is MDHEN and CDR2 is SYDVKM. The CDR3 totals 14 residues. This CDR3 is CASSPGGRNYGYTF. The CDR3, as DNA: TGTGCCAGCAGCCCAGGGGGCCGGAACTATGGCTACACCTTC.

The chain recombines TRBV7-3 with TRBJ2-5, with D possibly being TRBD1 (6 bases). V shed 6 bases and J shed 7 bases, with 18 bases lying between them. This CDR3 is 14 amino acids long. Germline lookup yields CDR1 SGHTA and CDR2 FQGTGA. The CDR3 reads CASSSTGQGGTQYF. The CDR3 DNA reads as TGTGCCAGCAGTTCAACTGGCCAAGGGGGGACCCAGTACTTC.

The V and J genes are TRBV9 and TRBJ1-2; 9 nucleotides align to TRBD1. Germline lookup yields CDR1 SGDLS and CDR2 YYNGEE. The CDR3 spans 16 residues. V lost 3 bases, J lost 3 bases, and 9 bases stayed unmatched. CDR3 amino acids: CASSGDRAEVDYGYTF. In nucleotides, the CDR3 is TGTGCCAGCAGCGGGGACAGGGCCGAAGTTGACTATGGCTACACCTTC.

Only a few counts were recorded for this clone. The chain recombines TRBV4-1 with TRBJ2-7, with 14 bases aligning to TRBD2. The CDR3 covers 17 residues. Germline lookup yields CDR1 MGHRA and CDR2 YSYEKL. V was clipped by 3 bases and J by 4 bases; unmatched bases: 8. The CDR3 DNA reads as TGCGCCAGCAGCCATTCACCCGGGACTAGCGGGAGTTACGAGCAGTACTTC. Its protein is CASSHSPGTSGSYEQYF.

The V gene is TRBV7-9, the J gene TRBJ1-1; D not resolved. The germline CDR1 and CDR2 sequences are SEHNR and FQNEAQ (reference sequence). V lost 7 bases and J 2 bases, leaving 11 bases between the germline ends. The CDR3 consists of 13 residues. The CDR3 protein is CASTQGGNTEAFF. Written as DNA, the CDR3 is TGTGCCAGCACCCAAGGCGGTAACACTGAAGCTTTCTTT.

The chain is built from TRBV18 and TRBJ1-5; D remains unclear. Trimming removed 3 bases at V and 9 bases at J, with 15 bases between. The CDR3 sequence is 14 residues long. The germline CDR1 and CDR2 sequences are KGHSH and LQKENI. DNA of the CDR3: TGTGCCAGCTCACCGAGGCCCCTTGAGGGGCCCCAGCATTTT. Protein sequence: CASSPRPLEGPQHF.

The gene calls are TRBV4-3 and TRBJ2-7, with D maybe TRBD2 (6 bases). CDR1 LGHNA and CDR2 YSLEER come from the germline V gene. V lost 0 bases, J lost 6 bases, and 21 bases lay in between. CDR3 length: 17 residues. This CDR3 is CASSQDVAEAAVGEQYF. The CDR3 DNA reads TGCGCCAGCAGCCAAGATGTAGCGGAGGCGGCCGTGGGCGAGCAGTACTTC.

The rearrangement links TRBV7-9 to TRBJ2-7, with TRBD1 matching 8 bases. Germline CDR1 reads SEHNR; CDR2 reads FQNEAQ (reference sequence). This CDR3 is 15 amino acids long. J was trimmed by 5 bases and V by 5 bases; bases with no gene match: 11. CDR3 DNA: TGTGCCAGCAGCACACCCGGGACAGGCTACCACGAGCAGTACTTC. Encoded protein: CASSTPGTGYHEQYF. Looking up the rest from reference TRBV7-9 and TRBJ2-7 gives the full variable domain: DTGVSQNPRHKITKRGQNVTFRCDPISEHNRLYWYRQTLGQGPEFLTYFQNEAQLEKSRLLSDRFSAERPKGSFSTLEIQRTEQGDSAMYLCASSTPGTGYHEQYFGPGTRLTVT.

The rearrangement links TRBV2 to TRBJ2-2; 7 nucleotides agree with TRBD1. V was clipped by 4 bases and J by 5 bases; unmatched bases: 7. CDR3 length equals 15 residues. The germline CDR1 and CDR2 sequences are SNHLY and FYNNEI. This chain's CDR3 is CASSGTGAWTGELFF. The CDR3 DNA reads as TGTGCCAGCAGTGGTACAGGGGCGTGGACCGGGGAGCTGTTTTTT.

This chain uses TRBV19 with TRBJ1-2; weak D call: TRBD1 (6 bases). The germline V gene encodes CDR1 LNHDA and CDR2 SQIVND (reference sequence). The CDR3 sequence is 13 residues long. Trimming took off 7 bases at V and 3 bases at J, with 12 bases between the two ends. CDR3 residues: CASTGGQYYGYTF. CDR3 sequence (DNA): TGTGCCAGTACGGGGGGCCAATACTATGGCTACACCTTC.

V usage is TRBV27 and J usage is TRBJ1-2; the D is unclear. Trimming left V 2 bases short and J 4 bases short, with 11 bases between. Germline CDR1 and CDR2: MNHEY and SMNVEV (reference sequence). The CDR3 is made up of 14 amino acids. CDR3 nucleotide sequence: TGTGCCAGCAGTTTAGCCCCGGGGATCTATGGCTACACCTTC. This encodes CASSLAPGIYGYTF.

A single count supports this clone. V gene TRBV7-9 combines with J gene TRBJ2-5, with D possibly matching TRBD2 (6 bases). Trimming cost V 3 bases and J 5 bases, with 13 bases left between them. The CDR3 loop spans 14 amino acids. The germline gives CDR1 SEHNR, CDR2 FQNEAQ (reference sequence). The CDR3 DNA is TGTGCCAGCAGCTTTCCGACTAGTGGCGAGACCCAGTACTTC. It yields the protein CASSFPTSGETQYF.

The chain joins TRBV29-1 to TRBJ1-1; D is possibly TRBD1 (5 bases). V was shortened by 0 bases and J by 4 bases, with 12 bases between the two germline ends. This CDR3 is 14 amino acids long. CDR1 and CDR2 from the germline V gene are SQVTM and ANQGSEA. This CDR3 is CSVEEWQGGTEAFF. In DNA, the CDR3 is TGCAGCGTTGAAGAGTGGCAGGGCGGCACTGAAGCTTTCTTT.

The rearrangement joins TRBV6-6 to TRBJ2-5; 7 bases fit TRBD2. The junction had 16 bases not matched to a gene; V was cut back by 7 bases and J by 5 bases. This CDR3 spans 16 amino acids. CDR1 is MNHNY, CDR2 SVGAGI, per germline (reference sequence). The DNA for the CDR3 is TGTGCCAGCACCTCTAGACTAGCCCCATCCCGGGAGACCCAGTACTTC. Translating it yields CASTSRLAPSRETQYF.

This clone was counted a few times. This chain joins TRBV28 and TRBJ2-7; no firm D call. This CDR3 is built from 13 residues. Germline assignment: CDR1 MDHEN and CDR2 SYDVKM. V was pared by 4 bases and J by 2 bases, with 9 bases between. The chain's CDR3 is CASSSISAYEQYF. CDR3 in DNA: TGTGCCAGCAGTTCGATTTCGGCCTACGAGCAGTACTTC.

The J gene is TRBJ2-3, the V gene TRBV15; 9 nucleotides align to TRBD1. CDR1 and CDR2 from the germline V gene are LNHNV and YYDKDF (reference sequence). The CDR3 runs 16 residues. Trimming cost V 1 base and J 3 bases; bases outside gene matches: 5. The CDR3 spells CATSRGTDRGTDTQYF. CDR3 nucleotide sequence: TGTGCCACCAGCAGAGGAACGGACAGGGGTACAGATACGCAGTATTTT.

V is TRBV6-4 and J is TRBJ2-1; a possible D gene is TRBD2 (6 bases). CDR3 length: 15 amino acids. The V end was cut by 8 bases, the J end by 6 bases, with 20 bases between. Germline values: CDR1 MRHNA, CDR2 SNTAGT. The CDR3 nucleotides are TGTGCCAGCTCCTCCCAGGCGGGACCTGGCAATGAGCAGTTCTTC. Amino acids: CASSSQAGPGNEQFF.

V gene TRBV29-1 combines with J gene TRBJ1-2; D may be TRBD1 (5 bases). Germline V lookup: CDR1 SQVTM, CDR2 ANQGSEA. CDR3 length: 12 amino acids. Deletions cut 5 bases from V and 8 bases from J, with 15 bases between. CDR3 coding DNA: TGCAGCGTTCCGGGGGAGCCTTGGGGCTACACCTTC. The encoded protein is CSVPGEPWGYTF.

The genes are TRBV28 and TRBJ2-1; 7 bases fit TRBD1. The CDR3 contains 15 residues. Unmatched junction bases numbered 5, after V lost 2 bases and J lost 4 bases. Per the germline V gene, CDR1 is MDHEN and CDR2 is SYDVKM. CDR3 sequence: CASSLQGVAYNEQFF. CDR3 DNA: TGTGCCAGCAGTTTACAGGGGGTGGCATACAATGAGCAGTTCTTC.

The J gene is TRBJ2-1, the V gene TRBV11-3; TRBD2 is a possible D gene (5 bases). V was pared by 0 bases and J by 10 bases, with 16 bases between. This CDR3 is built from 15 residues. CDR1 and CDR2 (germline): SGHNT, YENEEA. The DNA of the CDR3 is TGTGCCAGCAGCTTAGACCTTCCACTAGGTGGGGAGCAGTTCTTC. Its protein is CASSLDLPLGGEQFF. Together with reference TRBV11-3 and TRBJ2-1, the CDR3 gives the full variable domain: EAGVVQSPRYKIIEKKQPVAFWCNPISGHNTLYWYLQNLGQGPELLIRYENEEAVDDSQLPKDRFSAERLKGVDSTLKIQPAELGDSAVYLCASSLDLPLGGEQFFGPGTRLTVL.

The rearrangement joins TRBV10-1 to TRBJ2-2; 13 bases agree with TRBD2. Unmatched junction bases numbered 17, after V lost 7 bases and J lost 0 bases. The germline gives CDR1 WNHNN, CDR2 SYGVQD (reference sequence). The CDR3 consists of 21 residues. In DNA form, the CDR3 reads TGCGCCAGCATCCTAGGGACTAGCGGGACTATGGAGCCCGCGAACACCGGGGAGCTGTTTTTT. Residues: CASILGTSGTMEPANTGELFF.